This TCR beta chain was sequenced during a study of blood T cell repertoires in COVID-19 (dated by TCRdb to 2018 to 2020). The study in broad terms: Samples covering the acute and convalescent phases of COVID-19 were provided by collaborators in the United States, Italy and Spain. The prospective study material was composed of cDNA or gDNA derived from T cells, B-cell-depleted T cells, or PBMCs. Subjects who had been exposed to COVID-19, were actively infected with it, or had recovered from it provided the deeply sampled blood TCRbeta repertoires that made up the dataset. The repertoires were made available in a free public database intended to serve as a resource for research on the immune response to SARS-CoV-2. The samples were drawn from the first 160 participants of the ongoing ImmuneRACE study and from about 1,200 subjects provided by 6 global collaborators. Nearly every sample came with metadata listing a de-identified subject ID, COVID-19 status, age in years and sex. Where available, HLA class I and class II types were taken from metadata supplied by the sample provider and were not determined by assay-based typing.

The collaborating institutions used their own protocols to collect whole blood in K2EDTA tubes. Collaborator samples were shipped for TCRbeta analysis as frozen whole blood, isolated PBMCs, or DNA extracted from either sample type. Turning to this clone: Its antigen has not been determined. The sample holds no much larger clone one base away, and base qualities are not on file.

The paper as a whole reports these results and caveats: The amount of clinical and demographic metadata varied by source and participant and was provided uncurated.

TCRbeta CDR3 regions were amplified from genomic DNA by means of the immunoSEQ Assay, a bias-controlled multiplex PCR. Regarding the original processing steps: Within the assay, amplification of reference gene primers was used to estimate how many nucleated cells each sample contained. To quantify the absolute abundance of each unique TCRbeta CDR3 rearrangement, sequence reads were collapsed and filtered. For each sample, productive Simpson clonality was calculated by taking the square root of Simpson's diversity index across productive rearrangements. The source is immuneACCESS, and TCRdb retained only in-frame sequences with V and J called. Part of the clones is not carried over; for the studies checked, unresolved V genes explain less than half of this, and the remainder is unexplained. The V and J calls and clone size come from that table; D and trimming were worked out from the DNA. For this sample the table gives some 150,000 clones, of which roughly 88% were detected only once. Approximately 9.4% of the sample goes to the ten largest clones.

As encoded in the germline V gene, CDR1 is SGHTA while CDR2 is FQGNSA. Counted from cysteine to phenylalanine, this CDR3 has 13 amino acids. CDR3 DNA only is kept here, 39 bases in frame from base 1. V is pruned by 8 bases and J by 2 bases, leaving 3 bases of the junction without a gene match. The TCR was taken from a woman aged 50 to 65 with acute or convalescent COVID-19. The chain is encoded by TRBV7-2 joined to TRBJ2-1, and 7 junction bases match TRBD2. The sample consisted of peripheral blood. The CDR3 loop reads CASGGGAYNEQFF. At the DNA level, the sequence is TGTGCCAGCGGTGGGGGGGCCTACAATGAGCAGTTCTTC.